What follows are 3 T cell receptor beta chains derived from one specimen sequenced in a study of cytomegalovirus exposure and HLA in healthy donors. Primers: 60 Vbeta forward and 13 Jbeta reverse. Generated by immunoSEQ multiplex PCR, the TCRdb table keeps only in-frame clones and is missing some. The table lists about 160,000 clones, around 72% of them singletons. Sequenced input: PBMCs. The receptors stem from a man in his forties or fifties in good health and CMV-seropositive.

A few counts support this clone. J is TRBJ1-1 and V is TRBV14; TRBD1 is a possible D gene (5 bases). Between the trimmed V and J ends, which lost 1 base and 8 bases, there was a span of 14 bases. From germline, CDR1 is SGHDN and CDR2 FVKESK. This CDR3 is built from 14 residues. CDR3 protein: CASSQVITTGEAFF. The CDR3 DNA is TGTGCCAGCAGCCAAGTAATAACTACAGGAGAAGCTTTCTTT.

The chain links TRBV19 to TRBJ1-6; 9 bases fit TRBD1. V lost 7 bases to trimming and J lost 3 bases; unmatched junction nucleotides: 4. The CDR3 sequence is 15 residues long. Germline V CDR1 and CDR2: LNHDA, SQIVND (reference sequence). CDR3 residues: CASTLGQGYNSPLHF. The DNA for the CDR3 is TGTGCCAGTACCCTGGGACAGGGCTATAATTCACCCCTCCACTTT.

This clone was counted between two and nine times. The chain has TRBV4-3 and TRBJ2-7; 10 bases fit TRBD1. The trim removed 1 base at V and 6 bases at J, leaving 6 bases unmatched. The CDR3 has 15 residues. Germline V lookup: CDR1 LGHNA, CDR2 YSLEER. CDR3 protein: CASSQVPGQGREQYF. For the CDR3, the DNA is TGCGCCAGCAGCCAAGTGCCGGGACAGGGGCGCGAGCAGTACTTC.